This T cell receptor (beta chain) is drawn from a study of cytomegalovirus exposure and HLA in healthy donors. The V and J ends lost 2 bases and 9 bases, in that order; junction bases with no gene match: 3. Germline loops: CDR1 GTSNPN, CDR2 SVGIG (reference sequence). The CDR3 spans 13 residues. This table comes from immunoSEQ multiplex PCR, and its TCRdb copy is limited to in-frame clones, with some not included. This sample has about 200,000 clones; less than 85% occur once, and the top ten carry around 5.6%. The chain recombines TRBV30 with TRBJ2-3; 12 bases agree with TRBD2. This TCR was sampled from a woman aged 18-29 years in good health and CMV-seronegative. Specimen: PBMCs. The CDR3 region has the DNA TGTGCCTGGAGTCTAGCGGGGGGGCACACGCAGTATTTT. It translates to CAWSLAGGHTQYF.